This TCR beta chain was identified in a study of blood T cell repertoires in COVID-19. Germline V lookup: CDR1 LNHDA, CDR2 SQIVND (reference sequence). Trimming cost V 6 bases and J 3 bases; bases outside gene matches: 3. The CDR3 is 13 residues long. Profiled with immunoSEQ multiplex PCR; TCRdb holds only in-frame clones, not every one. Here the sample spans about 300,000 clones, less than 85% being singletons. Sequencing was done on a sample of PBMCs or T cells enriched from blood (not recorded which). The chain is built from TRBV19 and TRBJ1-1; 8 bases map to TRBD1. The source is a woman aged 25-40 years who had been exposed to COVID-19. The CDR3 nucleotides are TGTGCCAGTAGCAAGGACAGGGACACTGAAGCTTTCTTT. It translates to CASSKDRDTEAFF.